The source of this T cell receptor (beta chain) is a study of blood T cell repertoires in COVID-19. The CDR3 runs 16 residues. V was pared by 5 bases and J by 4 bases, with 9 bases of the junction left unmatched. Germline loops: CDR1 SGHAT, CDR2 FQNNGV. Data came from immunoSEQ multiplex PCR; TCRdb stores just in-frame clones and leaves some out. The sample shows tens of thousands of clones, about four fifths of them seen only once. The sample holds a few counts of this clone. This rearrangement joins TRBV11-2 to TRBJ2-7; TRBD1 matches at 12 bases. Sequencing was carried out using peripheral blood. The TCR comes from a human donor in a cohort sampled during active COVID-19. The CDR3 DNA sequence: TGTGCCAGCAGCGCAGGGGGGACAGGGGGCTTGTACGAGCAGTACTTC. Protein: CASSAGGTGGLYEQYF.